Presented here are 2 T cell receptor beta chains from one specimen sequenced in a study of cytomegalovirus exposure and HLA in healthy donors. The data were produced by immunoSEQ multiplex PCR, yet TCRdb's version contains in-frame clones alone and is incomplete. The data contain around 49,000 clones, 94% of them singletons. The sequencing sample was made of PBMCs. These receptors were taken from a woman under 30 in good health and CMV-seropositive.

The chain has TRBV19 and TRBJ2-1, with 8 bases fitting TRBD1. Germline CDR1 reads LNHDA; CDR2 reads SQIVND (reference sequence). The CDR3 covers 16 residues. After removal of 5 bases from V and 1 base from J, the junction contained 7 bases not matched to a gene. The CDR3 loop reads CASSRETGASYNEQFF. For the CDR3, the DNA is TGTGCCAGTAGTCGTGAGACAGGGGCATCCTACAATGAGCAGTTCTTC.

This clone was counted once. The CDR3 region is CASSKEEGEENGYTF. The CDR3 DNA is TGTGCCAGCAGCAAAGAGGAAGGGGAAGAAAATGGCTACACCTTC. This chain connects TRBV21-1 to TRBJ1-2; the listed D gene, TRBD1, was not tested against the DNA. TRBV21-1 is a known pseudogene. The CDR3 is 15 amino acids.